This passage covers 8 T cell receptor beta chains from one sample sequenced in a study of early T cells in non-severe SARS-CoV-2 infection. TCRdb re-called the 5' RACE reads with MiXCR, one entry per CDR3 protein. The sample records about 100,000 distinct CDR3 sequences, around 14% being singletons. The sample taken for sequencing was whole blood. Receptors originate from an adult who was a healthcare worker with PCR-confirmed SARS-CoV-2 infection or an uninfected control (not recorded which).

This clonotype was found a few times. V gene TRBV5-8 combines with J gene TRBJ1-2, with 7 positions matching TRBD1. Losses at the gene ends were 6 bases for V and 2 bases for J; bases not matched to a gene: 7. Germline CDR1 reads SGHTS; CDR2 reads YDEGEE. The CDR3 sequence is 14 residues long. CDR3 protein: CASNSPGQNYGYTF. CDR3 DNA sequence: TGTGCCAGCAACTCGCCGGGACAGAACTATGGCTACACCTTC.

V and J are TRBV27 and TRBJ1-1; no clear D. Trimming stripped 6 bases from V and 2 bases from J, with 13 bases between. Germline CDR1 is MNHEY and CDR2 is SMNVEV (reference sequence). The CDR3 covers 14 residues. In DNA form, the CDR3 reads TGTGCCAGCAGGGGTTCGGGAACAAACACTGAAGCTTTCTTT. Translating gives CASRGSGTNTEAFF.

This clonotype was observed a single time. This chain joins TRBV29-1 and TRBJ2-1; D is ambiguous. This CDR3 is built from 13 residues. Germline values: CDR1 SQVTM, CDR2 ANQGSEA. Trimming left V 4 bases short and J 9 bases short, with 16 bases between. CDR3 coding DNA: TGCAGCGTTGGCGTCTTTGGGAACGCTGAGCAGTTCTTC. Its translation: CSVGVFGNAEQFF.

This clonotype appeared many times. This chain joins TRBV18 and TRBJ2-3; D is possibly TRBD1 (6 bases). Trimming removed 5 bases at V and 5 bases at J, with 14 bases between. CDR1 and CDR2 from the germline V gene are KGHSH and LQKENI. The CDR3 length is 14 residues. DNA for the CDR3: TGTGCCAGCTCATCACTACAGGGTGGAGATACGCAGTATTTT. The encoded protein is CASSSLQGGDTQYF.

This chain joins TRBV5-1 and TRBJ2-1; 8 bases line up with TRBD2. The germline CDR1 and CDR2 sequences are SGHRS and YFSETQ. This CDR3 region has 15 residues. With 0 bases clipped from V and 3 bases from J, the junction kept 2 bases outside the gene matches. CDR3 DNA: TGCGCCAGCAGCTTGGAAGCGGGGGACTACAATGAGCAGTTCTTC. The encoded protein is CASSLEAGDYNEQFF.

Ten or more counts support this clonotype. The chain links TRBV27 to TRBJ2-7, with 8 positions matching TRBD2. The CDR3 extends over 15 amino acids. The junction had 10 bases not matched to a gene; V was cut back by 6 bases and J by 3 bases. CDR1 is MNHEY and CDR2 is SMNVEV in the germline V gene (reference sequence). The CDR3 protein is CASRGVSGGNYEQYF. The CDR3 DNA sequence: TGTGCCAGCAGGGGGGTGAGCGGGGGAAACTACGAGCAGTACTTC.

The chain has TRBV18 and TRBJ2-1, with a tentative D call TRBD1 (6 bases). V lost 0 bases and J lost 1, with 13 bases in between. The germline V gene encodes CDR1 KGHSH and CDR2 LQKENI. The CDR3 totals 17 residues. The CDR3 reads CASSPPQGTPSYNEQFF. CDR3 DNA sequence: TGTGCCAGCTCACCACCCCAGGGGACCCCTTCCTACAATGAGCAGTTCTTC.

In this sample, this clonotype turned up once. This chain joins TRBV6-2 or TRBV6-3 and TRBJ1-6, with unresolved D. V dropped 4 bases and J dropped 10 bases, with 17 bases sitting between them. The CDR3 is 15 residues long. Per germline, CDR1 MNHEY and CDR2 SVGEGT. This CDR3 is CASSSSGEGGSPLHF. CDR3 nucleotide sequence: TGTGCCAGCAGTTCCAGCGGGGAGGGAGGATCACCCCTCCACTTT.